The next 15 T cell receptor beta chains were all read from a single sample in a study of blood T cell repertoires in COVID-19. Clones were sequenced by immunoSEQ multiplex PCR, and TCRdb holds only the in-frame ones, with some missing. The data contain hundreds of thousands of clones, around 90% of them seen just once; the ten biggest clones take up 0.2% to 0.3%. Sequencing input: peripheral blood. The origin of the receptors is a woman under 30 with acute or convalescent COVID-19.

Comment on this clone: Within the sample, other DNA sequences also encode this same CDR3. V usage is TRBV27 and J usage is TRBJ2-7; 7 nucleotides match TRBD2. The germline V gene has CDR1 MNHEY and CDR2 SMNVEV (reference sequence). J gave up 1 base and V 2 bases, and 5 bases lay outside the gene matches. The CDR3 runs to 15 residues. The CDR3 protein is CASSLSTGGSYEQYF. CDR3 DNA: TGTGCCAGCAGTTTAAGTACGGGGGGATCCTACGAGCAGTACTTC.

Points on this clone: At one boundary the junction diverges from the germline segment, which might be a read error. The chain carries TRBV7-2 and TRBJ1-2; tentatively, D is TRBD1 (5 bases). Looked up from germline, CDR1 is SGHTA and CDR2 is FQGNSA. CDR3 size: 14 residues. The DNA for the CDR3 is TGTGCCAGCAGCTTAAGAGGTCCCCGGGCAGGGTGGGCCTTC. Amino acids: CASSLRGPRAGWAF.

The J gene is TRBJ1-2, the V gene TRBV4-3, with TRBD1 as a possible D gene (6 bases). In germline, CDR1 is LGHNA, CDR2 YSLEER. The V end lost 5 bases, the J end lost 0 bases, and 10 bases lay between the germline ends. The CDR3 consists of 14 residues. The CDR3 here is CASSSQGPNYGYTF. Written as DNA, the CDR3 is TGCGCCAGCAGCTCACAGGGCCCTAACTATGGCTACACCTTC.

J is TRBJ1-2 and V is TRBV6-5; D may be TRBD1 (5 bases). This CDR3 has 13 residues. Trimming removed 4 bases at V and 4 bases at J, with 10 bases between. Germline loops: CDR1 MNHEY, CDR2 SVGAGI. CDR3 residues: CASSWGGTYGYTF. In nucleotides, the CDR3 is TGTGCCAGCAGTTGGGGCGGAACCTATGGCTACACCTTC.

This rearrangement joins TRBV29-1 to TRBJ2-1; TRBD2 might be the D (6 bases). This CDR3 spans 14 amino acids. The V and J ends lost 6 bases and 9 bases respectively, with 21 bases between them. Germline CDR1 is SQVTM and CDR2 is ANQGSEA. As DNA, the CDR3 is TGCAGCGTAAGACTGTACTCTGGGAGGAGTGAGCAGTTCTTC. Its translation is CSVRLYSGRSEQFF.

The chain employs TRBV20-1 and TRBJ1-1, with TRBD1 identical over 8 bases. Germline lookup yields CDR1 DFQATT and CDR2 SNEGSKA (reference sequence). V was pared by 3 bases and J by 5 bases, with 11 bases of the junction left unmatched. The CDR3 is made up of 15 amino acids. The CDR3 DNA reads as TGCAGTGCTAGTTCAGGGGGCCTAAAGAAAACTGAAGCTTTCTTT. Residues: CSASSGGLKKTEAFF.

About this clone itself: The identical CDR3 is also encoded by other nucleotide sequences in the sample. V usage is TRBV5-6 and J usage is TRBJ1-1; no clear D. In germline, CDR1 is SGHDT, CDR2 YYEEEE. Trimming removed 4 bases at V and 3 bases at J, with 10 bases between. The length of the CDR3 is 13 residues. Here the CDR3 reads CASSLGSDTEAFF. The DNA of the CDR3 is TGTGCCAGCAGCCTGGGTAGTGACACTGAAGCTTTCTTT.

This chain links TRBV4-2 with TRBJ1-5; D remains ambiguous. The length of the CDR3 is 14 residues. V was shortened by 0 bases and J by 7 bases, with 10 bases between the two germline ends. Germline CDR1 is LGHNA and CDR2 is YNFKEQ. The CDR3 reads CASSQDRLGQPQHF. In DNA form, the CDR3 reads TGTGCCAGCAGCCAAGATCGACTAGGACAGCCCCAGCATTTT.

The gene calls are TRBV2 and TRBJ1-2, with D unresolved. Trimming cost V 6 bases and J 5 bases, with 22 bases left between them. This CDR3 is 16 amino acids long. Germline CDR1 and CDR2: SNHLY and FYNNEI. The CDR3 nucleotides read TGTGCCAGCAGAAGAGACACTGGGAGGAATGAGTATGGCTACACCTTC. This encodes CASRRDTGRNEYGYTF.

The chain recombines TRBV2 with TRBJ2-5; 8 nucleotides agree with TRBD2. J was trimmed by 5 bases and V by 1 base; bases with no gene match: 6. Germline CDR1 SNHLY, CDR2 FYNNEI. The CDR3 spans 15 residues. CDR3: CASSEETGGQETQYF. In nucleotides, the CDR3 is TGTGCCAGCAGTGAAGAAACGGGGGGGCAGGAGACCCAGTACTTC. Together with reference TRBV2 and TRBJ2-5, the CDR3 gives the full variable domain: EPEVTQTPSHQVTQMGQEVILRCVPISNHLYFYWYRQILGQKVEFLVSFYNNEISEKSEIFDDQFSVERPDGSNFTLKIRSTKLEDSAMYFCASSEETGGQETQYFGPGTRLLVL.

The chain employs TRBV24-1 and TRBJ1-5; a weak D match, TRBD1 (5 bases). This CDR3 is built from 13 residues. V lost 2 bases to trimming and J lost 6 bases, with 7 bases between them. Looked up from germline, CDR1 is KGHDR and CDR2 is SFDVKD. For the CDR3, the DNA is TGTGCCACCAGTGATTCGGGGGTTCAGCCCCAGCATTTT. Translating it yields CATSDSGVQPQHF.

CDR3 DNA sequence: TGTGCCAGCAGCTGGGGACAGGGCGAATCCTACGAGCAGTACTTC. It translates to CASSWGQGESYEQYF. The V and J genes are TRBV7-8 and TRBJ2-7; the match to TRBD1 covers 9 bases. Trimming at V came to 4 bases and at J to 1 base, leaving 5 bases not matched to a gene. The CDR3 is 15 residues long. The germline V gene has CDR1 SGHVS and CDR2 FQNEAQ.

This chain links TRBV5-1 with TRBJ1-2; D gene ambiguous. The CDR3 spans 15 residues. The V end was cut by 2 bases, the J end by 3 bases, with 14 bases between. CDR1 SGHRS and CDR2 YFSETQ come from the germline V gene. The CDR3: CASSFKEASDYGYTF. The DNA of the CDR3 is TGCGCCAGCAGCTTTAAGGAGGCTTCGGACTATGGCTACACCTTC. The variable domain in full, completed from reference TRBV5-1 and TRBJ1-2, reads KAGVTQTPRYLIKTRGQQVTLSCSPISGHRSVSWYQQTPGQGLQFLFEYFSETQRNKGNFPGRFSGRQFSNSRSEMNVSTLELGDSALYLCASSFKEASDYGYTFGSGTRLTVV.

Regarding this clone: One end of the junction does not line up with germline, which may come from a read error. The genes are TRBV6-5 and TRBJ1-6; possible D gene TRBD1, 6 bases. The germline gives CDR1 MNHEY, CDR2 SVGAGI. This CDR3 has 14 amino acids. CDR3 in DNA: TGTGCCAGCAGCCTACAGGGTCGGAATTCACCTCTCCACTTT. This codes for CASSLQGRNSPLHF.

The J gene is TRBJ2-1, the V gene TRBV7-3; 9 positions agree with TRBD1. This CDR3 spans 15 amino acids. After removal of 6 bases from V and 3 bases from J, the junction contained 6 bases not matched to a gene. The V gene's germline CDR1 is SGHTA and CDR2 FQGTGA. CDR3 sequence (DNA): TGTGCCAGCAGTCTCGGGACAGGGAACTACAATGAGCAGTTCTTC. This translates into CASSLGTGNYNEQFF. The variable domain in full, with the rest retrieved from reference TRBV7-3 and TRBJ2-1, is GAGVSQTPSNKVTEKGKYVELRCDPISGHTALYWYRQSLGQGPEFLIYFQGTGAADDSGLPNDRFFAVRPEGSVSTLKIQRTERGDSAVYLCASSLGTGNYNEQFFGPGTRLTVL.